This T cell receptor (beta chain) was found in a study of glioma-infiltrating T cells. Germline CDR1 SGHTA, CDR2 FQGNSA. Trimming removed 4 bases from V and 1 base from J; junction bases left unmatched: 3. The CDR3 has 14 residues. This clonotype came up many times. The iRepertoire nested amplicon-rescue multiplex PCR amplified TCR alpha and beta CDR3s from RNA. TCRdb re-derived calls from the multiplex PCR reads in MiXCR, one entry per CDR3 protein. The table lists over 100,000 distinct CDR3 sequences, less than 30% of them singletons. The chain combines TRBV7-2 with TRBJ1-1; TRBD1 aligns across 7 bases. Sequencing used glioma tissue, nonneoplastic brain tissue, or PBMCs (not recorded which). The source is a human donor with low-grade glioma or glioblastoma, undergoing nonglioma brain surgery, or in good health (not recorded which). CDR3 bases: TGTGCCAGCAGCTACCACAGGGGGAACACTGAAGCTTTCTTT. Its protein product is CASSYHRGNTEAFF.